The 5 T cell receptor beta chains given below trace back to one sample, sequenced in a study of T cells after yellow fever vaccination. TCRdb passed the 5' RACE reads through MiXCR, listing each CDR3 protein once. The sample contains approximately 510,000 distinct CDR3 sequences, 21% of which appear only once. Sequenced material: PBMCs, taken roughly 20 days after the first yellow fever vaccination. The receptors stem from a man in his late teens or twenties who received the YFV17D yellow fever vaccine.

The chain combines TRBV20-1 with TRBJ1-4; D is ambiguous. Germline V gives CDR1 DFQATT, CDR2 SNEGSKA (reference sequence). This CDR3 comprises 13 residues. V was clipped by 4 bases and J by 5 bases, with 11 bases between them. Here the CDR3 reads CSAKSQPNEKLFF. CDR3 bases: TGCAGTGCTAAGTCACAGCCCAATGAAAAACTGTTTTTT.

This chain links TRBV13 with TRBJ1-6, with D hard to call. V lost 3 bases, J lost 6 bases, and 9 bases lay in between. CDR1 and CDR2 (germline): PRHDT, FYEKMQ (reference sequence). The CDR3 covers 14 residues. The CDR3 DNA follows: TGTGCCAGCAGCTTGGGCGGGTCTAATTCACCCCTCCACTTT. This translates into CASSLGGSNSPLHF.

V gene TRBV6-2 or TRBV6-3 combines with J gene TRBJ2-2; the match to TRBD1 covers 7 bases. Germline V CDR1 and CDR2: MNHEY, SVGEGT. Unmatched junction bases numbered 4, after V lost 5 bases and J lost 1 base. CDR3 length: 15 amino acids. The CDR3 DNA reads as TGTGCCAGCAGTAACCGGGACAGGAACACCGGGGAGCTGTTTTTT. Translation: CASSNRDRNTGELFF.

The J gene is TRBJ1-1, the V gene TRBV7-8, with TRBD1 identical over 7 bases. Germline V gene lookup returns CDR1 SGHVS and CDR2 FQNEAQ. The junction had 7 bases not matched to a gene; V was cut back by 3 bases and J by 3 bases. The CDR3 extends over 15 amino acids. CDR3 sequence reads: CASSLSRGLDTEAFF. CDR3 in DNA: TGTGCCAGCAGCTTGTCAAGGGGGCTCGACACTGAAGCTTTCTTT.

This clonotype was picked up a small number of times. This sequence joins TRBV21-1 and TRBJ1-5; no DNA check was done on the table's D call, TRBD1. TRBV21-1 is listed as a pseudogene. The CDR3 loop spans 15 amino acids. The CDR3 region is CAIYNRDSLNQPQHF. The CDR3 DNA is TGTGCCATCTATAATCGGGACAGCCTCAATCAGCCCCAGCATTTT.